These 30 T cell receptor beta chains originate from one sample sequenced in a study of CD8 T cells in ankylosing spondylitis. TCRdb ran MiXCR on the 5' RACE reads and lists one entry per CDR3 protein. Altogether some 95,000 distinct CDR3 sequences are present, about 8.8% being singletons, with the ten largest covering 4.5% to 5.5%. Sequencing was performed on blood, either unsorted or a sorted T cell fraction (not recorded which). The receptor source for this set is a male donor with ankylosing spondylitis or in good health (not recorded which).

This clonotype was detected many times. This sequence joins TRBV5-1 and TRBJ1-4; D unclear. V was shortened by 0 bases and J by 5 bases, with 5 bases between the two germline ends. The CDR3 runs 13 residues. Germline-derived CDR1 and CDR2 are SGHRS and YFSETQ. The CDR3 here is CASSLDGNEKLFF. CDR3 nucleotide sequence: TGCGCCAGCAGCTTGGATGGGAATGAAAAACTGTTTTTT.

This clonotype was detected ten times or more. CDR3 sequence (DNA): TGTGCCAGCAGTTGGGACAGGGGTGTGGCAGATACGCAGTATTTT. Encoded protein: CASSWDRGVADTQYF. The chain uses TRBV2 and TRBJ2-3; 10 nucleotides match TRBD1. This CDR3 has 15 amino acids. The J segment lost 4 bases and the V segment lost 5 bases, leaving 6 bases of the junction unmatched. Germline lookup yields CDR1 SNHLY and CDR2 FYNNEI.

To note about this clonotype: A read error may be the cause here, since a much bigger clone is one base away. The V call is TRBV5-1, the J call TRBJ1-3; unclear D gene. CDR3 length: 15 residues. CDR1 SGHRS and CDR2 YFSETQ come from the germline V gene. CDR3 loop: CASGLDSSSGNTIYF. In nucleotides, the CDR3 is TGCGCCAGCGGCTTGGACTCGTCCTCTGGAAACACCATATATTTT.

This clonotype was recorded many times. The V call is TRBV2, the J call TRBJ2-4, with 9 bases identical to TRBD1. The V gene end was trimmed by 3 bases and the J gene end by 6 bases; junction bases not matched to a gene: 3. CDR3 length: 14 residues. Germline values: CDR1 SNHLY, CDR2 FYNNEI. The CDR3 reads CASSDEGQGNIQYF. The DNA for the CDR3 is TGTGCCAGCAGTGACGAGGGACAGGGAAACATTCAGTACTTC.

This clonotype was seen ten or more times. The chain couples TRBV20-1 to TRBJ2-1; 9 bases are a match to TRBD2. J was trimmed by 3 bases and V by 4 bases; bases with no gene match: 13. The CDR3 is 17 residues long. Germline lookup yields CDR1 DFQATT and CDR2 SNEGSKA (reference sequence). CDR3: CSAKWRGGPNLYNEQFF. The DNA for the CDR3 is TGCAGTGCTAAGTGGCGGGGGGGCCCTAATCTCTACAATGAGCAGTTCTTC.

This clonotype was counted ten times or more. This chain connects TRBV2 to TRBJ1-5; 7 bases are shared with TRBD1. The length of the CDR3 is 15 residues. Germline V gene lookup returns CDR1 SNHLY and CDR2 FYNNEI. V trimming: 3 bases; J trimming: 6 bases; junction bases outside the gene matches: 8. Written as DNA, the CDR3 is TGTGCCAGCAGTGACTGGGCAGGGGGAGGTCAGCCCCAGCATTTT. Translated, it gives CASSDWAGGGQPQHF.

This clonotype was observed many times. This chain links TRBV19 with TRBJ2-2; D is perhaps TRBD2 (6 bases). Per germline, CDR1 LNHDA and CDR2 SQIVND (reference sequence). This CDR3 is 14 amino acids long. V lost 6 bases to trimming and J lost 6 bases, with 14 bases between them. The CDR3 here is CASREGPIPGELFF. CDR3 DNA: TGTGCCAGTAGGGAGGGACCTATCCCCGGGGAGCTGTTTTTT.

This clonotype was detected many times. As DNA, the CDR3 is TGTGCCAGCAGCTTAGCCCTCCCCGCAACCTACGAGCAGTACTTC. Protein: CASSLALPATYEQYF. This sequence joins TRBV7-2 and TRBJ2-7; D unresolved. Germline lookup yields CDR1 SGHTA and CDR2 FQGNSA. This CDR3 region has 15 residues. Between the trimmed V and J ends, which lost 0 bases and 2 bases, there was a span of 11 bases.

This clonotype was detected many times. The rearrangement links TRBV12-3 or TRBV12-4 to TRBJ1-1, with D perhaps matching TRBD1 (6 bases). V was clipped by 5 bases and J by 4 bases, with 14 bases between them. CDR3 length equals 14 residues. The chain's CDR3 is CASSLQGFVTEAFF. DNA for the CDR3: TGTGCCAGCAGTCTACAGGGTTTTGTCACTGAAGCTTTCTTT.

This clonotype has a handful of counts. CDR3 loop: CASSYSPLDRGVLQPQHF. CDR3 DNA sequence: TGTGCCAGCAGTTACTCTCCCTTGGACAGGGGGGTCCTGCAGCCCCAGCATTTT. The chain combines TRBV6-2 or TRBV6-3 with TRBJ1-5, with TRBD1 matching 10 bases. Trimming at V came to 0 bases and at J to 7 bases, leaving 12 bases not matched to a gene. The CDR3 totals 18 residues. Germline V gene lookup returns CDR1 MNHEY and CDR2 SVGEGT.

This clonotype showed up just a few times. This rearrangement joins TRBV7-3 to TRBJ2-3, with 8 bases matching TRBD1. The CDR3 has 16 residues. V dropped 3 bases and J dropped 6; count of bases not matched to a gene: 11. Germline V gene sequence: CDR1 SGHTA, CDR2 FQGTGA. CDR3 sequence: CASSFGGTGLLDTQYF. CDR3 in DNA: TGTGCCAGCAGCTTTGGTGGGACAGGCCTTTTGGATACGCAGTATTTT.

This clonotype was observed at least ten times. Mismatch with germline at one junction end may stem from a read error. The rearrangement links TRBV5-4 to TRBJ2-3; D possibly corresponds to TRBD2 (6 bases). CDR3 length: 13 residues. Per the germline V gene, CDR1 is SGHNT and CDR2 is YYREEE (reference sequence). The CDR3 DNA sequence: TGTGCCAGCAGGTTGGGGGGTGCAGATACGCAGTATTTT. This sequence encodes CASRLGGADTQYF.

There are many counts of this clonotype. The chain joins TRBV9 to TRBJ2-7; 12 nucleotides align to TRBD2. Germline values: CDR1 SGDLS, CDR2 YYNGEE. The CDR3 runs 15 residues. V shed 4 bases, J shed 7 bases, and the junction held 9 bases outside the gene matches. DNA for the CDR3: TGTGCCAGCAGCATCGCTAGCGGGGGGGCTGGGGAGCAGTACTTC. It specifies CASSIASGGAGEQYF.

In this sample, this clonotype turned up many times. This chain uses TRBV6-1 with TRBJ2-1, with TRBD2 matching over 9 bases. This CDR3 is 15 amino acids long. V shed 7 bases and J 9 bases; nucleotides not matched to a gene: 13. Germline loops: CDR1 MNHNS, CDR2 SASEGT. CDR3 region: CASTLRAGGRIEQFF. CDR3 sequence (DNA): TGTGCCAGCACCTTAAGGGCGGGGGGGCGGATTGAGCAGTTCTTC.

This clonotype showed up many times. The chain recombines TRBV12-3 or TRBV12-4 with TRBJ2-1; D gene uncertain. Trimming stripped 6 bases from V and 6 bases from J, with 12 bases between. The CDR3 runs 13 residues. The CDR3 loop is CASSPSRFNEQFF. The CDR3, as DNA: TGTGCCAGCAGCCCATCCCGCTTCAATGAGCAGTTCTTC.

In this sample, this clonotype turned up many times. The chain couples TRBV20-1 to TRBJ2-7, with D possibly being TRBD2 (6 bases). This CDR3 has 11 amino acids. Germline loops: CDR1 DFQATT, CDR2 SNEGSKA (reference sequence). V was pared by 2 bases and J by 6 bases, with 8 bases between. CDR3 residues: CSARTGSEQYF. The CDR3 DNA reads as TGCAGTGCTAGAACCGGGAGCGAGCAGTACTTC.

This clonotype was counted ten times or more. The CDR3 DNA is TGCGCCAGCAGCTCGACTAGCCCGAGCACAGATACGCAGTATTTT. This gives the protein CASSSTSPSTDTQYF. The chain links TRBV5-1 to TRBJ2-3; 7 bases are shared with TRBD2. CDR3 length: 15 amino acids. V was clipped by 3 bases and J by 0 bases; unmatched bases: 4. Germline loops: CDR1 SGHRS, CDR2 YFSETQ.

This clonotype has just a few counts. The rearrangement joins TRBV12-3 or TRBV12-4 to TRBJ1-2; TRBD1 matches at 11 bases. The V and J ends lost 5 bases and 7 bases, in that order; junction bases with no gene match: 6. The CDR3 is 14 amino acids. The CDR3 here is CASSHGQGALGYTF. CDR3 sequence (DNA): TGTGCCAGCAGTCACGGACAGGGGGCTCTTGGCTACACCTTC.

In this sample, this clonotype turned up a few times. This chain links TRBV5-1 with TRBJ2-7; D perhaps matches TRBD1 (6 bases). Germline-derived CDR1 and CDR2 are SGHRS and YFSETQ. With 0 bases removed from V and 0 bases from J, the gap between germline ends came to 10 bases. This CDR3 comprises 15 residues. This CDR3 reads CASSLGTVSSYEQYF. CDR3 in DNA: TGCGCCAGCAGCTTGGGGACAGTCAGCTCCTACGAGCAGTACTTC. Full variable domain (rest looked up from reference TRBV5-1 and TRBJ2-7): KAGVTQTPRYLIKTRGQQVTLSCSPISGHRSVSWYQQTPGQGLQFLFEYFSETQRNKGNFPGRFSGRQFSNSRSEMNVSTLELGDSALYLCASSLGTVSSYEQYFGPGTRLTVT.

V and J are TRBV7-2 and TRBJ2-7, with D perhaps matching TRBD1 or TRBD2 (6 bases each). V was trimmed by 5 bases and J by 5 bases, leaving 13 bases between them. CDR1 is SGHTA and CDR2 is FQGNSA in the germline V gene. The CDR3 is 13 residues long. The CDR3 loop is CASSLQGRNEQYF. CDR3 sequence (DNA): TGTGCCAGCAGCCTGCAGGGGAGGAACGAGCAGTACTTC.

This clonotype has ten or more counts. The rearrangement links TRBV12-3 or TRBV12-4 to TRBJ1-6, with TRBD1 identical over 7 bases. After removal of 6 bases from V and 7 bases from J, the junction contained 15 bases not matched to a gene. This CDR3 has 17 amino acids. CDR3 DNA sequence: TGTGCCAGCAGCACCCACAGGGGAGTATCGGGGAATTCACCCCTCCACTTT. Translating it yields CASSTHRGVSGNSPLHF.

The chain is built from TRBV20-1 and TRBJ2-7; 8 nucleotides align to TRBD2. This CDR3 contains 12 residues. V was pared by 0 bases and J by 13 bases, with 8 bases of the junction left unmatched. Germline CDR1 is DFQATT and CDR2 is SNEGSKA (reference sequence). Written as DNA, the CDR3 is TGCAGTGCTAGAGATGGATCTAGCGGGCTTTACTTC. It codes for CSARDGSSGLYF.

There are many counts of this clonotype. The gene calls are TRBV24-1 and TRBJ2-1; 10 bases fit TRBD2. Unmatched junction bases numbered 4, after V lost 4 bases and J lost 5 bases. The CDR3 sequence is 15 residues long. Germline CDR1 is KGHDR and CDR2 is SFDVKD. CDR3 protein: CATSDSGTSDNEQFF. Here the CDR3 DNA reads TGTGCCACCAGTGACAGCGGGACTAGCGACAATGAGCAGTTCTTC.

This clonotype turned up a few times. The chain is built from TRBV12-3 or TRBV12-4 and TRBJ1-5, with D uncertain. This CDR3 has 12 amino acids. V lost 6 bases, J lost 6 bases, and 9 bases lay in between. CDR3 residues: CASRQGSQPQHF. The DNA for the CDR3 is TGTGCCAGCAGGCAAGGGTCTCAGCCCCAGCATTTT.

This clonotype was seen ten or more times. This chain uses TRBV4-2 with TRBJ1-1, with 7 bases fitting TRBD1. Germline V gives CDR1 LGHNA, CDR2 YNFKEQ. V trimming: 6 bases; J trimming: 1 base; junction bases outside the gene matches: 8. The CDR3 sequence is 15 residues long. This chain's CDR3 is CASSLGGDRNTEAFF. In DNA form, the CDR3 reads TGTGCCAGCAGTTTAGGGGGCGATAGGAACACTGAAGCTTTCTTT.

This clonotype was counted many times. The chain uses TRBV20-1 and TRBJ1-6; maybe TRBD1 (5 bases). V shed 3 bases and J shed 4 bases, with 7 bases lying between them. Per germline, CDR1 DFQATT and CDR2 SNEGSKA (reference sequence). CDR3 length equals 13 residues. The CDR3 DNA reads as TGCAGTGCTAGGGGACTTTATAATTCACCCCTCCACTTT. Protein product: CSARGLYNSPLHF.

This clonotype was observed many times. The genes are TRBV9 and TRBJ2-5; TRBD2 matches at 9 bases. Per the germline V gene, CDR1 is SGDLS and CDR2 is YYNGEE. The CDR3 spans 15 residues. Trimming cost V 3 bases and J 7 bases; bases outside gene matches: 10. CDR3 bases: TGTGCCAGCAGCGCTGCGGGGGGGCAATTTGTGACCCAGTACTTC. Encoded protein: CASSAAGGQFVTQYF. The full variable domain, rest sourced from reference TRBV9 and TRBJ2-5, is DSGVTQTPKHLITATGQRVTLRCSPRSGDLSVYWYQQSLDQGLQFLIQYYNGEERAKGNILERFSAQQFPDLHSELNLSSLELGDSALYFCASSAAGGQFVTQYFGPGTRLLVL.

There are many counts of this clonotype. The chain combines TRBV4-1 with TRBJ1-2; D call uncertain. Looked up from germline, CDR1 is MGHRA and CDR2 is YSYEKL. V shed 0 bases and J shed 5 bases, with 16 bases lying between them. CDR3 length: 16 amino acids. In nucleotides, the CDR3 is TGCGCCAGCAGCCAAGATGAGGTTCCAGACCTATATGGCTACACCTTC. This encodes CASSQDEVPDLYGYTF.

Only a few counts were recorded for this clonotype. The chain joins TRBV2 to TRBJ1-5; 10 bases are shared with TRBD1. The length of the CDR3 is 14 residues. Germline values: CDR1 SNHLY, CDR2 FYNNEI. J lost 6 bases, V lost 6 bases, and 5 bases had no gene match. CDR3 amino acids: CASSRQGAAQPQHF. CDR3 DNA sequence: TGTGCCAGCAGCAGACAGGGGGCAGCTCAGCCCCAGCATTTT. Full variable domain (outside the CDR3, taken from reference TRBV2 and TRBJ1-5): EPEVTQTPSHQVTQMGQEVILRCVPISNHLYFYWYRQILGQKVEFLVSFYNNEISEKSEIFDDQFSVERPDGSNFTLKIRSTKLEDSAMYFCASSRQGAAQPQHFGDGTRLSIL.

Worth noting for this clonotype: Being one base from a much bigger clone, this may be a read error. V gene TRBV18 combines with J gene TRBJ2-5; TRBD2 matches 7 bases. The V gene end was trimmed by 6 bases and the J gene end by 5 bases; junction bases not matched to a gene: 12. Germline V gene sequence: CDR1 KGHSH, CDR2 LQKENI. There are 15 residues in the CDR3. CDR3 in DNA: TGTGCCAGCTCTCGAAGACTAGCAGGCCGGGAGACCCAGTACTTC. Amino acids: CASSRRLAGRETQYF.